The clone carrying this T cell receptor beta chain was recorded a few times. Its antigen is unidentified. The Susac syndrome patients fit the recently defined diagnostic criteria for definite or probable disease. This sample is drawn from a study of CD8 T cells in Susac syndrome. It was with random hexamers that roughly 0.5 to 1 ug RNA was reverse transcribed. Amplification of TCR beta CDR3 spanned 54 Vbeta and 13 Jbeta via immunoSEQ multiplex PCR. Using its own MiXCR run on the immunoSEQ multiplex PCR reads, TCRdb lists one record per CDR3 protein. The sample lists over 100,000 distinct CDR3 sequences, 85% to 95% occurring once. V lost 4 bases, J lost 3 bases, and 7 bases lay in between. Germline V gene sequence: CDR1 SGHDN, CDR2 FVKESK. The CDR3 covers 13 residues. General study findings and limits: A relatively small number of individuals underwent TCR sequencing and HLA analysis. Roughly 5 Susac-specific public clones appeared in CD8+ TEMRA repertoires, and around 16 in total CD8+ repertoires.

The TCR originated in a human donor with Susac syndrome. Sequencing input: CD8+ T cells from PBMCs. V is TRBV14 and J is TRBJ2-1; D might be TRBD2 (5 bases). CDR3 loop: CASSPGVYNEQFF. CDR3 DNA sequence: TGTGCCAGCAGCCCCGGGGTCTACAATGAGCAGTTCTTC.